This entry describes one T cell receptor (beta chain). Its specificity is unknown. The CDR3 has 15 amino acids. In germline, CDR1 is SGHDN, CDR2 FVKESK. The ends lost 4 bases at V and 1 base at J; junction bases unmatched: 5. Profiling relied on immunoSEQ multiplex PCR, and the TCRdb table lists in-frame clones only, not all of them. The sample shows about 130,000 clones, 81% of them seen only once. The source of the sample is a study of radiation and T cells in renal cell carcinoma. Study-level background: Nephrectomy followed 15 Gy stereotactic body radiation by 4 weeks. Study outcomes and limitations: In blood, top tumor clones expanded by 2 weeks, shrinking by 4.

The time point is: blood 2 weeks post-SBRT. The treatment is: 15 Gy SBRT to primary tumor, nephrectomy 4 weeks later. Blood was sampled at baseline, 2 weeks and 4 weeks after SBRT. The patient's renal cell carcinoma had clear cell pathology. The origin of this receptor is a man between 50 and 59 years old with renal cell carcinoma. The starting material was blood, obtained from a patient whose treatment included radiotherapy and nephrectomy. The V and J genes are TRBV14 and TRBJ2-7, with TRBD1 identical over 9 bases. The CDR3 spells CASSRSGTGSYEQYF. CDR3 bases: TGTGCCAGCAGCCGATCAGGGACAGGGTCCTACGAGCAGTACTTC. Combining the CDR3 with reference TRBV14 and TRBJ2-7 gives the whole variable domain EAGVTQFPSHSVIEKGQTVTLRCDPISGHDNLYWYRRVMGKEIKFLLHFVKESKQDESGMPNNRFLAERTGGTYSTLKVQPAELEDSGVYFCASSRSGTGSYEQYFGPGTRLTVT.